Below are 24 T cell receptor beta chains sequenced from a single sample in a study of post-analysis software for immune sequencing data. Notes on the study in general: TRBV5-6, TRBV5-1 and TRBV20-1 belonged to a set of about 5 TRBV segments that were more frequent in patients than controls.

No antigen is known for these receptors. Presence of unique molecular identifiers characterized the TCR beta cDNA libraries. In TCRdb, the PCR reads were re-called with MiXCR into one record per CDR3 protein. The data hold about 500,000 distinct CDR3 sequences, with 40% to 55% observed a single time. Sequencing used blood. The receptors shown here come from a girl between 5 and 17 years old with multiple sclerosis.

V gene TRBV2 combines with J gene TRBJ1-1, with 8 positions matching TRBD1. The germline V gene has CDR1 SNHLY and CDR2 FYNNEI. CDR3 length equals 17 residues. The V segment lost 6 bases and the J segment 0 bases; nucleotides outside the gene matches: 12. The CDR3 protein is CASSGTGWGAMNTEAFF. For the CDR3, the DNA is TGTGCCAGCAGCGGGACAGGCTGGGGTGCCATGAACACTGAAGCTTTCTTT.

The chain has TRBV28 and TRBJ2-1; D call uncertain. The CDR3 runs 14 residues. V was pared by 3 bases and J by 5 bases, with 11 bases between. The V gene's germline CDR1 is MDHEN and CDR2 SYDVKM. The CDR3 here is CASSFMTADNEQFF. The CDR3 DNA follows: TGTGCCAGCAGTTTTATGACTGCTGACAATGAGCAGTTCTTC. Drawing the rest from reference TRBV28 and TRBJ2-1, the complete variable domain is DVKVTQSSRYLVKRTGEKVFLECVQDMDHENMFWYRQDPGLGLRLIYFSYDVKMKEKGDIPEGYSVSREKKERFSLILESASTNQTSMYLCASSFMTADNEQFFGPGTRLTVL.

The CDR3, as DNA: TGTGCCAGCAGTTTGGGACAGCCATCAGATGGCTACACCTTC. Translated, it gives CASSLGQPSDGYTF. The J gene is TRBJ1-2, the V gene TRBV12-3 or TRBV12-4; the match to TRBD1 covers 7 bases. This CDR3 is 14 amino acids long. V lost 3 bases to trimming and J lost 6 bases; unmatched junction nucleotides: 7.

V is TRBV20-1 and J is TRBJ1-1; TRBD1 might be the D (6 bases). This CDR3 has 14 amino acids. The germline CDR1 and CDR2 sequences are DFQATT and SNEGSKA (reference sequence). V was cut by 2 bases and J by 2 bases, with 12 bases left in between. The CDR3 nucleotides read TGCAGTGCTAGACCGGGGGGCCGCAACACTGAAGCTTTCTTT. It encodes CSARPGGRNTEAFF.

This clonotype has only a few counts. This sequence may be a read error, since a much larger clone differs from it by one base. The gene calls are TRBV12-3 or TRBV12-4 and TRBJ1-2, with D possibly TRBD1 on 6 matching bases. The CDR3 has 17 amino acids. V was pared by 5 bases and J by 4 bases, with 23 bases between. In DNA form, the CDR3 reads TGTGCCAGCAGTCCCGAGGTTGGCAGGGGTATCTGCTATGGCTACACCTTC. It yields the protein CASSPEVGRGICYGYTF.

There are many counts of this clonotype. V is TRBV5-1 and J is TRBJ2-4; TRBD1 or TRBD2 may be the D gene (5 bases each). The CDR3 has 13 amino acids. Germline CDR1 is SGHRS and CDR2 is YFSETQ. The V gene lost 0 bases and the J gene lost 6 bases, with 7 bases spanning the gap. The CDR3, as DNA: TGCGCCAGCAGCTTGGGGGGGACAAACATTCAGTACTTC. Encoded protein: CASSLGGTNIQYF.

This clonotype was counted between two and nine times. This chain uses TRBV20-1 with TRBJ2-5, with 9 nucleotides matching TRBD1. Looked up from germline, CDR1 is DFQATT and CDR2 is SNEGSKA (reference sequence). J was trimmed by 4 bases and V by 3 bases; bases with no gene match: 6. The CDR3 has 14 residues. CDR3 in DNA: TGCAGTGCTAGCAAGGACAGGGGCCCAGAGACCCAGTACTTC. The encoded protein is CSASKDRGPETQYF.

The V call is TRBV28, the J call TRBJ2-5; 11 bases fit TRBD2. V dropped 2 bases and J dropped 5; count of bases not matched to a gene: 13. Per the germline V gene, CDR1 is MDHEN and CDR2 is SYDVKM. The CDR3 sequence is 18 residues long. This CDR3 reads CASSLGRASGRRKETQYF. The CDR3 DNA reads TGTGCCAGCAGTTTAGGGCGTGCTAGCGGGAGGCGGAAGGAGACCCAGTACTTC.

This clonotype was picked up many times. The chain couples TRBV29-1 to TRBJ2-3, with D uncertain. The CDR3 totals 10 residues. Germline V lookup: CDR1 SQVTM, CDR2 ANQGSEA. V shed 7 bases and J shed 2 bases, with 4 bases lying between them. CDR3 DNA sequence: TGCAGCGCTAACACAGATACGCAGTATTTT. Residues: CSANTDTQYF.

The V gene is TRBV7-2, the J gene TRBJ1-4; 7 bases line up with TRBD1. The ends lost 5 bases at V and 8 bases at J; junction bases unmatched: 8. The CDR3 is made up of 14 amino acids. Germline V gene lookup returns CDR1 SGHTA and CDR2 FQGNSA. The CDR3 spells CASSGGGYREKLFF. Here the CDR3 DNA reads TGTGCCAGCAGCGGAGGGGGCTACCGGGAAAAACTGTTTTTT.

The V and J genes are TRBV2 and TRBJ2-1; the D gene is possibly TRBD2 (5 bases). This CDR3 comprises 15 residues. Germline V lookup: CDR1 SNHLY, CDR2 FYNNEI. V shed 10 bases and J shed 4 bases, with 20 bases lying between them. CDR3 sequence: CATLIAPTVYNEQFF. In DNA, the CDR3 is TGTGCCACACTAATAGCGCCCACAGTATACAATGAGCAGTTCTTC.

The chain recombines TRBV20-1 with TRBJ2-7; TRBD2 might be the D (7 bases). V was clipped by 0 bases and J by 3 bases, with 21 bases between them. Germline V gene lookup returns CDR1 DFQATT and CDR2 SNEGSKA (reference sequence). This CDR3 region has 17 residues. The CDR3 loop reads CSARDLGGGRGFYEQYF. As DNA, the CDR3 is TGCAGTGCTAGAGATCTTGGGGGGGGCAGAGGTTTCTACGAGCAGTACTTC.

The V and J genes are TRBV27 and TRBJ2-4, with TRBD2 matching 8 bases. Trimming cost V 5 bases and J 6 bases; bases outside gene matches: 6. CDR1 is MNHEY, CDR2 SMNVEV, per germline (reference sequence). The CDR3 spans 14 residues. The CDR3 DNA is TGTGCCAGCAGTAACGGAGCGGGAGTAAACATTCAGTACTTC. It yields the protein CASSNGAGVNIQYF.

This clonotype was counted a few times. V gene TRBV29-1 combines with J gene TRBJ2-1, with 12 bases fitting TRBD2. Germline CDR1 and CDR2: SQVTM and ANQGSEA. V trimming: 6 bases; J trimming: 2 bases; junction bases outside the gene matches: 8. The CDR3 runs to 16 residues. This CDR3 reads CSVVTSGRPTYNEQFF. DNA for the CDR3: TGCAGCGTGGTGACTAGCGGGAGACCGACCTACAATGAGCAGTTCTTC.

The chain has TRBV24-1 and TRBJ2-1; 9 positions match TRBD1. V gave up 2 bases and J gave up 3 bases; unmatched junction bases: 4. The CDR3 length is 16 residues. The germline gives CDR1 KGHDR, CDR2 SFDVKD. The CDR3 nucleotides read TGTGCCACCAGTGATTCCCCGGGACAGGGCTACAATGAGCAGTTCTTC. This codes for CATSDSPGQGYNEQFF.

The chain combines TRBV2 with TRBJ2-1, with D perhaps TRBD2 (5 bases). With 0 bases removed from V and 15 bases from J, the gap between germline ends came to 12 bases. Germline values: CDR1 SNHLY, CDR2 FYNNEI. The CDR3 covers 12 residues. In nucleotides, the CDR3 is TGTGCCAGCAGTGAAGCGGAGGCCGATCGGTTCTTC. Amino acid sequence: CASSEAEADRFF.

DNA for the CDR3: TGTGCCAGCAGCTTAGCCTCAGGGTCCGACTATGGCTACACCTTC. Amino acid sequence: CASSLASGSDYGYTF. The chain links TRBV7-2 to TRBJ1-2; tentative D call: TRBD1 (5 bases). This CDR3 spans 15 amino acids. Germline loops: CDR1 SGHTA, CDR2 FQGNSA. V lost 0 bases and J 3 bases, leaving 11 bases between the germline ends.

The chain employs TRBV4-1 and TRBJ2-1; D is possibly TRBD1 (6 bases). The CDR3 is 17 residues long. Germline V gene sequence: CDR1 MGHRA, CDR2 YSYEKL. Trimming left V 0 bases short and J 2 bases short, with 14 bases between. The CDR3 is CASSQDPGQRTYNEQFF. DNA for the CDR3: TGCGCCAGCAGCCAAGACCCTGGACAGCGCACCTACAATGAGCAGTTCTTC.

The rearrangement joins TRBV20-1 to TRBJ2-5; D is ambiguous. Matching the DNA end better, TRBJ2-7 makes the J call doubtful. CDR1 is DFQATT and CDR2 is SNEGSKA in the germline V gene (reference sequence). CDR3 length equals 12 residues. The CDR3 nucleotides are TGCAGTGCTAGAGATCAAGGGTACGAGCAGTACTTC. Translation gives CSARDQGYEQYF.

This clonotype was found a few times. The rearrangement links TRBV7-9 to TRBJ2-7; D is perhaps TRBD2 (5 bases). Germline assignment: CDR1 SEHNR and CDR2 FQNEAQ (reference sequence). V dropped 5 bases and J dropped 0 bases, with 17 bases sitting between them. There are 16 residues in the CDR3. The CDR3 DNA follows: TGTGCCAGCAGCGGAATCGAAACTAGGGCCTCCTACGAGCAGTACTTC. Its translation is CASSGIETRASYEQYF.

This clonotype showed up many times. The chain links TRBV29-1 to TRBJ2-7; 11 bases fit TRBD1. Germline CDR1 is SQVTM and CDR2 is ANQGSEA. The J segment lost 2 bases and the V segment lost 7 bases, leaving 4 bases of the junction unmatched. The CDR3 is 13 residues long. CDR3 in amino acids: CSARDRGTYEQYF. The CDR3 bases are TGCAGCGCTCGGGACAGGGGGACCTACGAGCAGTACTTC.

The chain has TRBV30 and TRBJ1-2; 7 nucleotides align to TRBD1. CDR1 is GTSNPN and CDR2 is SVGIG in the germline V gene (reference sequence). J lost 3 bases, V lost 6 bases, and 10 bases had no gene match. CDR3 length: 14 residues. The CDR3 loop is CACPQSGTDYGYTF. For the CDR3, the DNA is TGTGCCTGTCCCCAATCCGGGACAGACTATGGCTACACCTTC.

The rearrangement links TRBV20-1 to TRBJ2-4; 14 nucleotides align to TRBD2. Germline V gene sequence: CDR1 DFQATT, CDR2 SNEGSKA (reference sequence). This CDR3 is built from 17 residues. With 5 bases clipped from V and 0 bases from J, the junction kept 6 bases outside the gene matches. The CDR3 sequence is CSAGTSGSFLAKNIQYF. The CDR3 DNA is TGCAGTGCTGGGACTAGCGGGAGCTTTCTAGCCAAAAACATTCAGTACTTC.

The count of this clonotype is one. Possible read error: a much larger clone is one base away. V gene TRBV10-2 combines with J gene TRBJ2-5; a possible D gene is TRBD2 (6 bases). With 0 bases removed from V and 11 bases from J, the gap between germline ends came to 19 bases. The CDR3 has 15 residues. The germline V gene encodes CDR1 WSHSY and CDR2 SAAADI. In DNA, the CDR3 is TGCGCCAGCAGTGAGTCCGGGCCCTCGTGGGGGGAGCAGTACTTC. Translated: CASSESGPSWGEQYF.